The 17 T cell receptor beta chains below all came from one sample that was sequenced in a study of blood T cell repertoires in COVID-19. The method was immunoSEQ multiplex PCR; TCRdb's version includes in-frame clones alone and lacks a portion of them. This repertoire shows some 73,000 clones, more than 80% found once; its top ten account for about 7%. The sample was peripheral blood. The origin of the receptors is a human donor in a cohort sampled during active COVID-19.

J is TRBJ2-5 and V is TRBV5-1; 7 nucleotides match TRBD1. V lost 3 bases and J lost 3; bases outside the gene matches: 8. Per germline, CDR1 SGHRS and CDR2 YFSETQ. The CDR3 is made up of 15 amino acids. The CDR3 DNA sequence: TGCGCCAGCAGCTCTTCCGGGACAGACAAAGAGACCCAGTACTTC. Residues: CASSSSGTDKETQYF.

The chain recombines TRBV19 with TRBJ2-3; 16 bases align to TRBD2. The CDR3 is 20 amino acids. CDR1 is LNHDA, CDR2 SQIVND, per germline (reference sequence). With 7 bases clipped from V and 3 bases from J, the junction kept 16 bases outside the gene matches. The CDR3 is CASNVAGTSGGAPVTDTQYF. The CDR3 bases are TGTGCCAGTAATGTCGCCGGGACTAGCGGGGGGGCCCCGGTGACAGATACGCAGTATTTT.

This rearrangement joins TRBV3-1 (or the pseudogene TRBV3-2) to TRBJ1-2, with 9 bases that match TRBD1. Looked up from germline, CDR1 is LGHDT and CDR2 is YNNKEL (reference sequence). CDR3 length equals 14 residues. The junction had 9 bases not matched to a gene; V was cut back by 6 bases and J by 7 bases. The CDR3 sequence is CASSSTGGWGGYTF. The CDR3 DNA reads TGTGCCAGCAGTTCCACAGGGGGCTGGGGTGGCTACACCTTC.

The V gene is TRBV19, the J gene TRBJ1-1, with TRBD1 matching over 7 bases. This CDR3 contains 16 residues. The V segment lost 7 bases and the J segment 4 bases; nucleotides outside the gene matches: 15. Germline assignment: CDR1 LNHDA and CDR2 SQIVND (reference sequence). The CDR3 spells CASTPGQSLRGTEAFF. CDR3 coding DNA: TGTGCCAGTACCCCGGGACAGAGTCTTCGAGGCACTGAAGCTTTCTTT.

CDR3 protein: CASSAGFQETQYF. In DNA, the CDR3 is TGCGCCAGCAGTGCAGGCTTCCAAGAGACCCAGTACTTC. This rearrangement joins TRBV10-1 to TRBJ2-5; D uncertain. CDR1 is WNHNN and CDR2 is SYGVQD in the germline V gene (reference sequence). This CDR3 has 13 residues. V lost 4 bases and J 1 base, leaving 7 bases between the germline ends.

The table lists this clone with a count of one. The V call is TRBV5-8, the J call TRBJ1-2, with 11 bases lining up with TRBD1. The germline V gene encodes CDR1 SGHTS and CDR2 YDEGEE. V lost 3 bases to trimming and J lost 4 bases; unmatched junction nucleotides: 11. CDR3 size: 17 residues. CDR3 in amino acids: CASSSLHPGQGVYGYTF. Written as DNA, the CDR3 is TGTGCCAGCAGCTCACTTCATCCGGGACAGGGGGTCTATGGCTACACCTTC.

The rearrangement links TRBV5-4 to TRBJ2-7; 9 positions match TRBD1. The CDR3 loop spans 16 amino acids. V trimming: 0 bases; J trimming: 4 bases; junction bases outside the gene matches: 8. Germline V CDR1 and CDR2: SGHNT, YYREEE (reference sequence). CDR3 sequence (DNA): TGTGCCAGCAGCTTGGATTTGGACAGGGGAACTTACGAGCAGTACTTC. This gives the protein CASSLDLDRGTYEQYF.

This chain joins TRBV24-1 and TRBJ2-3, with 7 bases matching TRBD1. Trimming removed 3 bases from V and 1 base from J; junction bases left unmatched: 3. The germline V gene encodes CDR1 KGHDR and CDR2 SFDVKD. The CDR3 runs 15 residues. CDR3 nucleotide sequence: TGTGCCACCAGTGATCCAGGACAGGGCACAGATACGCAGTATTTT. It encodes CATSDPGQGTDTQYF.

The chain has TRBV19 and TRBJ1-2; 8 bases align to TRBD1. Unmatched junction bases numbered 10, after V lost 7 bases and J lost 6 bases. This CDR3 has 14 residues. Looked up from germline, CDR1 is LNHDA and CDR2 is SQIVND (reference sequence). The CDR3 coding sequence is TGTGCCAGTACCGTTTATCAGGACAGGGATGGCTACACCTTC. Encoded protein: CASTVYQDRDGYTF. Full variable domain (missing parts from reference TRBV19 and TRBJ1-2): DGGITQSPKYLFRKEGQNVTLSCEQNLNHDAMYWYRQDPGQGLRLIYYSQIVNDFQKGDIAEGYSVSREKKESFPLTVTSAQKNPTAFYLCASTVYQDRDGYTFGSGTRLTVV.

In its sample, this clone was seen a few times. This rearrangement joins TRBV3-1 (or the pseudogene TRBV3-2) to TRBJ1-2, with D unclear. V was pared by 0 bases and J by 7 bases, with 9 bases between. The CDR3 spans 13 residues. CDR1 is LGHDT, CDR2 YNNKEL, per germline (reference sequence). CDR3 sequence reads: CASSQETRGGYTF. The CDR3 DNA reads TGTGCCAGCAGCCAAGAGACCCGGGGTGGCTACACCTTC.

The V and J genes are TRBV7-2 and TRBJ2-7; D may be TRBD1 (6 bases). CDR3 length: 14 residues. CDR1 and CDR2 from the germline V gene are SGHTA and FQGNSA. The ends were cut back, 5 bases at V and 5 bases at J, with 16 bases in the middle. This CDR3 is CASSRGFVIHEQYF. CDR3 sequence (DNA): TGTGCCAGCAGCAGGGGGTTTGTTATCCACGAGCAGTACTTC. The full variable domain, with the rest looked up from reference TRBV7-2 and TRBJ2-7, is GAGVSQSPSNKVTEKGKDVELRCDPISGHTALYWYRQSLGQGLEFLIYFQGNSAPDKSGLPSDRFSAERTGGSVSTLTIQRTQQEDSAVYLCASSRGFVIHEQYFGPGTRLTVT.

The chain has TRBV30 and TRBJ2-1, with TRBD1 matching over 9 bases. The germline CDR1 and CDR2 sequences are GTSNPN and SVGIG (reference sequence). After removal of 5 bases from V and 7 bases from J, the junction contained 12 bases not matched to a gene. The CDR3 length is 15 residues. The CDR3 loop reads CAWSTKGQGGNEQFF. As DNA, the CDR3 is TGTGCCTGGTCGACCAAGGGACAGGGTGGGAATGAGCAGTTCTTC.

The J gene is TRBJ1-4, the V gene TRBV6-6, with a tentative D call TRBD1 (5 bases). Germline assignment: CDR1 MNHNY and CDR2 SVGAGI (reference sequence). The V end lost 8 bases, the J end lost 4 bases, and 11 bases lay between the germline ends. The CDR3 covers 13 residues. The CDR3 here is CASLDSINEKLFF. CDR3 bases: TGTGCCAGCTTAGACAGCATTAATGAAAAACTGTTTTTT.

The chain links TRBV27 to TRBJ2-3, with TRBD1 matching over 7 bases. V trimming: 8 bases; J trimming: 2 bases; junction bases outside the gene matches: 7. The CDR3 is 14 amino acids. Germline CDR1 is MNHEY and CDR2 is SMNVEV (reference sequence). CDR3 protein: CASARGSLTDTQYF. The DNA for the CDR3 is TGTGCCAGCGCCAGGGGGTCCCTCACAGATACGCAGTATTTT.

DNA of the CDR3: TGCGCCAGCGGGAGCGGGACAGGGTCCTACGAGCAGTACTTC. It translates to CASGSGTGSYEQYF. V and J are TRBV5-1 and TRBJ2-7; TRBD1 aligns across 9 bases. V lost 7 bases and J lost 1; bases outside the gene matches: 6. CDR1 is SGHRS, CDR2 YFSETQ, per germline. CDR3 size: 14 residues. Complete variable domain (other parts from reference TRBV5-1 and TRBJ2-7): KAGVTQTPRYLIKTRGQQVTLSCSPISGHRSVSWYQQTPGQGLQFLFEYFSETQRNKGNFPGRFSGRQFSNSRSEMNVSTLELGDSALYLCASGSGTGSYEQYFGPGTRLTVT.

The chain employs TRBV4-2 and TRBJ2-5; D possibly corresponds to TRBD2 (7 bases). Germline V gene sequence: CDR1 LGHNA, CDR2 YNFKEQ. This CDR3 comprises 15 residues. Trimming left V 3 bases short and J 4 bases short, with 15 bases between. The CDR3 DNA reads as TGTGCCAGCAGCCACTGGGGGGGCCTGGGAGAGACCCAGTACTTC. This codes for CASSHWGGLGETQYF.

The V call is TRBV7-9, the J call TRBJ1-2; the D gene is possibly TRBD1 (6 bases). The CDR3 length is 12 residues. The V end lost 2 bases, the J end lost 8 bases, and 9 bases lay between the germline ends. Germline V lookup: CDR1 SEHNR, CDR2 FQNEAQ (reference sequence). The CDR3 nucleotides are TGTGCCAGCAGCTTAAAGGGGGAGGGCTACACCTTC. Amino acids: CASSLKGEGYTF.